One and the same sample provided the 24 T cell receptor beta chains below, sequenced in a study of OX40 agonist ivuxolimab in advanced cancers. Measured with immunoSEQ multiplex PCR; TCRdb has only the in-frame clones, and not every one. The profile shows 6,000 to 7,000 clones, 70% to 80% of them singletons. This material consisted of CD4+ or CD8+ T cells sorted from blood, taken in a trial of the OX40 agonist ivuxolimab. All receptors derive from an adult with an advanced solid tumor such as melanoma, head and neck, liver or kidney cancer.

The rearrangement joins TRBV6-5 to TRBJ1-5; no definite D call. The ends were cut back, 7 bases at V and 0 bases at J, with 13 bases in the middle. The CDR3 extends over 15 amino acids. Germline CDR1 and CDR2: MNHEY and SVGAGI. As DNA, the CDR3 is TGTGCCAGCAATCCGACGGCACATAGCAATCAGCCCCAGCATTTT. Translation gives CASNPTAHSNQPQHF.

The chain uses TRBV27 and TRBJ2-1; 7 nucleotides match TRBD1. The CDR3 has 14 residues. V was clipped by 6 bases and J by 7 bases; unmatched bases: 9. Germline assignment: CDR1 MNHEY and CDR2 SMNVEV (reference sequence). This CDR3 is CASSPRQGGNEQFF. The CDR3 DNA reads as TGTGCCAGCAGCCCCCGACAGGGCGGGAATGAGCAGTTCTTC.

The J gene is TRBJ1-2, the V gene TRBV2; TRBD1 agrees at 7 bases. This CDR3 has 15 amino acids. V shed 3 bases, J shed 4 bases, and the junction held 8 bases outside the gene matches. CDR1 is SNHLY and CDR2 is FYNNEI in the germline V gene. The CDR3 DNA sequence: TGTGCCAGCAGTGACCCTACGGGACAGTCCTATGGCTACACCTTC. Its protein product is CASSDPTGQSYGYTF.

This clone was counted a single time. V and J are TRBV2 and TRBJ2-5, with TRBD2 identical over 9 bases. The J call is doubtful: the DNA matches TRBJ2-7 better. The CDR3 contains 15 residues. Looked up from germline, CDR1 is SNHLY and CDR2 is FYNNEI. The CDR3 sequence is CASSPSLAGTYEQYF. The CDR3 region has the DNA TGTGCCAGCAGTCCCTCTCTAGCGGGGACCTACGAGCAGTACTTC.

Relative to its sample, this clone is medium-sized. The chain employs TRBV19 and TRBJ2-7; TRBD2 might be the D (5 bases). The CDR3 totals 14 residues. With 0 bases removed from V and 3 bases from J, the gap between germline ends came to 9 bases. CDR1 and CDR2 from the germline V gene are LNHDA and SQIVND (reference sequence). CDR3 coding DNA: TGTGCCAGTAGTATAGAGTCTACTAGCTACGAGCAGTACTTC. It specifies CASSIESTSYEQYF.

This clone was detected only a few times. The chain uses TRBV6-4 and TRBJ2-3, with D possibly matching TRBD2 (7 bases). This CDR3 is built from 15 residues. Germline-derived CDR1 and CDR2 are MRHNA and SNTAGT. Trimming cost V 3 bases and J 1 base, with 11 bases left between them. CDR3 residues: CASSEGGGGTDTQYF. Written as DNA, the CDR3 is TGTGCCAGCAGTGAAGGGGGGGGAGGCACAGATACGCAGTATTTT.

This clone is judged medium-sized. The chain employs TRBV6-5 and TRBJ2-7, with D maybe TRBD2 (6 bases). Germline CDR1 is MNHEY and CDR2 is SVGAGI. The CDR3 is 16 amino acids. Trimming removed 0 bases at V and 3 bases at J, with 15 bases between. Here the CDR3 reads CASSYSALGGFYEQYF. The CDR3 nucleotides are TGTGCCAGCAGTTACTCGGCGCTCGGAGGGTTCTACGAGCAGTACTTC.

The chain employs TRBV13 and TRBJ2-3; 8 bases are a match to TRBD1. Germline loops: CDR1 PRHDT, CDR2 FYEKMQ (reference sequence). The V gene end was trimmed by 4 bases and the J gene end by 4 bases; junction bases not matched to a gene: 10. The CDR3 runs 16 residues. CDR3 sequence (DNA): TGTGCCAGCAGCTCAGTGGCGGGACAGGATGCAGATACGCAGTATTTT. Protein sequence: CASSSVAGQDADTQYF.

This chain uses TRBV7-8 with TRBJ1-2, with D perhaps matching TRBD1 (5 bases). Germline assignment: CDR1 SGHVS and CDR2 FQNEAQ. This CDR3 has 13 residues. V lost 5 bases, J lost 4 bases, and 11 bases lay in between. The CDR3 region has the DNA TGTGCCAGCAGCGGGGGGACTAGCTATGGCTACACCTTC. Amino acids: CASSGGTSYGYTF.

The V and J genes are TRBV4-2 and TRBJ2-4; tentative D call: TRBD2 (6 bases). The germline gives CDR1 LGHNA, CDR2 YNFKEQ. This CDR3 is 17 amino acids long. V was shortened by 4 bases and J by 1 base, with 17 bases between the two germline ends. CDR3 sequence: CASSPTSGRGAKNIQYF. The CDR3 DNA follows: TGTGCCAGCAGCCCTACTTCCGGTCGGGGGGCCAAAAACATTCAGTACTTC.

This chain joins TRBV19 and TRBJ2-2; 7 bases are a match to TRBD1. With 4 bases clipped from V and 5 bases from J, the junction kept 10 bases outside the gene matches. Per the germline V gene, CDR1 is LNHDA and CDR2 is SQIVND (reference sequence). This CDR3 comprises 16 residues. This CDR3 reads CASSTPKVTGTGELFF. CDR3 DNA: TGTGCCAGTAGTACCCCGAAGGTGACAGGGACCGGGGAGCTGTTTTTT. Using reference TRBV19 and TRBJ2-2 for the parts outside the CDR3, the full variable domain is DGGITQSPKYLFRKEGQNVTLSCEQNLNHDAMYWYRQDPGQGLRLIYYSQIVNDFQKGDIAEGYSVSREKKESFPLTVTSAQKNPTAFYLCASSTPKVTGTGELFFGEGSRLTVL.

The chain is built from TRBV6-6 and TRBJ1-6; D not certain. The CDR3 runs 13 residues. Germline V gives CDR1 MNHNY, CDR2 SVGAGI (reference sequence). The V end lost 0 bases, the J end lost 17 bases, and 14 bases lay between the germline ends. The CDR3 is CASSYSVVDMVHF. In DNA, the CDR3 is TGTGCCAGCAGTTACTCTGTGGTGGATATGGTCCACTTT.

The CDR3 reads CASSLTGTGNTEAFF. The CDR3 DNA sequence: TGCGCCAGCAGCCTAACCGGGACAGGTAACACTGAAGCTTTCTTT. The rearrangement uses TRBV4-1 and TRBJ1-1; 8 nucleotides line up with TRBD1. The CDR3 extends over 15 amino acids. Germline V CDR1 and CDR2: MGHRA, YSYEKL. V was pared by 4 bases and J by 2 bases, with 6 bases of the junction left unmatched.

The CDR3 is CASSHTGQGADTQYF. The CDR3 DNA follows: TGCGCCAGCAGCCACACCGGACAGGGAGCAGATACGCAGTATTTT. This chain connects TRBV4-1 to TRBJ2-3; 8 bases agree with TRBD1. J gave up 4 bases and V 3 bases, and 6 bases lay outside the gene matches. This CDR3 comprises 15 residues. Per the germline V gene, CDR1 is MGHRA and CDR2 is YSYEKL.

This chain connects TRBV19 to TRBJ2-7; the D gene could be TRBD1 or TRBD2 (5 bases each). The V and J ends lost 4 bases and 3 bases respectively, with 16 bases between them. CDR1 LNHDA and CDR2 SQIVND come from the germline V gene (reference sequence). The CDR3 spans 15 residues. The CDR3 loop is CASSNLTGPHYEQYF. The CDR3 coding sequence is TGTGCCAGTAGTAATCTTACGGGGCCGCACTACGAGCAGTACTTC. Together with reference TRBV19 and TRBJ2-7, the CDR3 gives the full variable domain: DGGITQSPKYLFRKEGQNVTLSCEQNLNHDAMYWYRQDPGQGLRLIYYSQIVNDFQKGDIAEGYSVSREKKESFPLTVTSAQKNPTAFYLCASSNLTGPHYEQYFGPGTRLTVT.

The CDR3 sequence is CASSPPGLAGGPNEQFF. The DNA of the CDR3 is TGTGCCAGTAGTCCGCCTGGACTAGCGGGGGGGCCGAATGAGCAGTTCTTC. The chain employs TRBV19 and TRBJ2-1, with 15 bases identical to TRBD2. Trimming cost V 5 bases and J 7 bases; bases outside gene matches: 9. Looked up from germline, CDR1 is LNHDA and CDR2 is SQIVND (reference sequence). This CDR3 contains 17 residues.

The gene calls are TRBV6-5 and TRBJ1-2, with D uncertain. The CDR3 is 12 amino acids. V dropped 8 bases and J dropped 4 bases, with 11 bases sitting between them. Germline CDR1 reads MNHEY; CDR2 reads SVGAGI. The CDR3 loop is CASGVVSYGYTF. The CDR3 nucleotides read TGTGCCAGCGGCGTGGTATCCTATGGCTACACCTTC.

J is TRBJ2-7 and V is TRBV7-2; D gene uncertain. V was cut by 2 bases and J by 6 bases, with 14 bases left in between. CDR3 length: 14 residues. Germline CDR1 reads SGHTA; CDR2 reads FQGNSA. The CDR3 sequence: CASSLNGLGAEQYF. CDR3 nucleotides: TGTGCCAGCAGCTTAAACGGGTTAGGCGCCGAGCAGTACTTC.

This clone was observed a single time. The DNA of the CDR3 is TGCGCCAGCAGCTTGCTGGACAGGGGTATAGATACGCAGTATTTT. It encodes CASSLLDRGIDTQYF. The chain couples TRBV5-1 to TRBJ2-3; the match to TRBD1 covers 9 bases. Germline values: CDR1 SGHRS, CDR2 YFSETQ. The trim removed 1 base at V and 5 bases at J, leaving 5 bases unmatched. The CDR3 runs 15 residues.

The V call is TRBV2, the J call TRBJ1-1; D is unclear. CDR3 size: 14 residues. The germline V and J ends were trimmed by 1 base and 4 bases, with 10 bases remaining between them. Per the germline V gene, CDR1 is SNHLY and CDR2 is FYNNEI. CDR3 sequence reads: CASSEEVGSTEAFF. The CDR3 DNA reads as TGTGCCAGCAGTGAAGAGGTTGGCAGCACTGAAGCTTTCTTT.

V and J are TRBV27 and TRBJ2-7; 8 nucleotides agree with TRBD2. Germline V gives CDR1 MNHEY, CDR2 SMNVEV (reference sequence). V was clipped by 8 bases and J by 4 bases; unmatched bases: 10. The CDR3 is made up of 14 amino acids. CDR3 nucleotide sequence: TGTGCCAGCTCTACCCCGGCGGGGGGATACGAGCAGTACTTC. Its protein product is CASSTPAGGYEQYF.

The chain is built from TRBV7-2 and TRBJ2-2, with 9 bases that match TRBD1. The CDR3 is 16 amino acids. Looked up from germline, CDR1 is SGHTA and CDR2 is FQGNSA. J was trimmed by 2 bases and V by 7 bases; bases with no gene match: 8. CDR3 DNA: TGTGCCAGCAACTCCCGGGACAGGGTAAACACCGGGGAGCTGTTTTTT. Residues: CASNSRDRVNTGELFF.

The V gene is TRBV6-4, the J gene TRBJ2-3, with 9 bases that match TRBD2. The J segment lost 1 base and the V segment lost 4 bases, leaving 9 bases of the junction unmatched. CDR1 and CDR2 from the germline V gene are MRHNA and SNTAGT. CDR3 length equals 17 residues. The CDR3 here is CASSAHSGGGGTDTQYF. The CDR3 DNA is TGTGCCAGCAGTGCCCATAGCGGGGGTGGAGGCACAGATACGCAGTATTTT.

The CDR3: CASSPRSGIQETQYF. The CDR3 DNA is TGCGCCAGCAGCCCGAGAAGCGGGATCCAAGAGACCCAGTACTTC. J is TRBJ2-5 and V is TRBV5-1; 7 bases agree with TRBD2. This CDR3 spans 15 amino acids. Germline CDR1 SGHRS, CDR2 YFSETQ. V lost 4 bases and J lost 1; bases outside the gene matches: 7.